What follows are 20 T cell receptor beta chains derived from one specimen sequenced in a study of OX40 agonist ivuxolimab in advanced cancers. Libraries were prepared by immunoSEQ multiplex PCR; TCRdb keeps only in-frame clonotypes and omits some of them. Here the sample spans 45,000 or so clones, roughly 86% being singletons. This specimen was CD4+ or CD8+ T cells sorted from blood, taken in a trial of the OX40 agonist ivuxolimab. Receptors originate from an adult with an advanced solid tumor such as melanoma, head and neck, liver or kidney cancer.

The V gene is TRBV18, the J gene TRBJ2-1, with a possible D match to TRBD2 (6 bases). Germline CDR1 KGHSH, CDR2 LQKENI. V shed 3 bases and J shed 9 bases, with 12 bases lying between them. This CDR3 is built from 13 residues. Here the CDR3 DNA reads TGTGCCAGCTCACCCCGACTAGAGAGTGAGCAGTTCTTC. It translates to CASSPRLESEQFF.

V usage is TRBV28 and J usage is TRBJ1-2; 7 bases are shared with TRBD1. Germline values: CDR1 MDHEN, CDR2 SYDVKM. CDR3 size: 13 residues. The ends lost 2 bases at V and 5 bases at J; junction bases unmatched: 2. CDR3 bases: TGTGCCAGCAGTTTACAGGGGGGATATGGCTACACCTTC. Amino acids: CASSLQGGYGYTF.

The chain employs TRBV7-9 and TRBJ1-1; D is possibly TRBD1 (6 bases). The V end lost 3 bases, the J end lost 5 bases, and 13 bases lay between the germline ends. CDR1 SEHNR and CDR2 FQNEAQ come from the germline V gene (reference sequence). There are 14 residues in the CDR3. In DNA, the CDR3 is TGTGCCAGCAGCTTTTCGTACAGGGAAACTGAAGCTTTCTTT. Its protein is CASSFSYRETEAFF. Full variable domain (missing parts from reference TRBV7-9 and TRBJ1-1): DTGVSQNPRHKITKRGQNVTFRCDPISEHNRLYWYRQTLGQGPEFLTYFQNEAQLEKSRLLSDRFSAERPKGSFSTLEIQRTEQGDSAMYLCASSFSYRETEAFFGQGTRLTVV.

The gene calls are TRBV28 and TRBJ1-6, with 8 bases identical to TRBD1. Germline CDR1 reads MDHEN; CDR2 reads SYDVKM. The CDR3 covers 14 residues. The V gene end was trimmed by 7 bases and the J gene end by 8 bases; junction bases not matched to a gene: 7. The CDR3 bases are TGTGCCAGCAAATCGACAGGGGTATATTCACCCCTCCACTTT. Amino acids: CASKSTGVYSPLHF.

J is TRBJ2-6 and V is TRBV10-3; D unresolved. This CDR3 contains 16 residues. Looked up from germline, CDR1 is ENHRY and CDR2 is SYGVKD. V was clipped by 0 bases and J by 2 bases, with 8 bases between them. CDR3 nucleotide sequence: TGTGCCATCAGTGAGTCCCCCGTTCCTGGGGCCAACGTCCTGACTTTC. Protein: CAISESPVPGANVLTF.

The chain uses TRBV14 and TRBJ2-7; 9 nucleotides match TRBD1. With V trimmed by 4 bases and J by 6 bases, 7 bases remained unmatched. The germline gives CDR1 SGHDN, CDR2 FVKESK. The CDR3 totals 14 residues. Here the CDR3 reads CASSPPGTGLEQYF. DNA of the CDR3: TGTGCCAGCAGCCCACCCGGGACAGGGCTCGAGCAGTACTTC.

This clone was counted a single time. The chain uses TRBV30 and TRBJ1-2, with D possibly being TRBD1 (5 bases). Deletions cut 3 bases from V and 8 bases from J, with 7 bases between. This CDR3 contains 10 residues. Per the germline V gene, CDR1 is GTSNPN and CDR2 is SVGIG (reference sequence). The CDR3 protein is CAWRKGGYTF. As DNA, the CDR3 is TGTGCCTGGAGAAAGGGGGGCTACACCTTC.

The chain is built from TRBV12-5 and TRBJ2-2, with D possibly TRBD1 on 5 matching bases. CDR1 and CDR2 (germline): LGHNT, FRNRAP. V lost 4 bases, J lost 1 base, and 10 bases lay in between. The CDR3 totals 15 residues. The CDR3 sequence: CASGSSDRNTGELFF. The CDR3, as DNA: TGTGCTAGTGGTTCGAGCGACAGGAACACCGGGGAGCTGTTTTTT.

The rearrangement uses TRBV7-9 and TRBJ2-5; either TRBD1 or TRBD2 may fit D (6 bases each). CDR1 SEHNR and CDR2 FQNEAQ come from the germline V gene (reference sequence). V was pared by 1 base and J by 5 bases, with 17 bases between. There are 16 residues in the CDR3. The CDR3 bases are TGTGCCAGCAGCTTAGGTTCCGGGGGCGAAGGCGAGACCCAGTACTTC. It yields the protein CASSLGSGGEGETQYF.

CDR3 protein: CAWSVREGEKLFF. The CDR3 DNA reads TGTGCCTGGAGTGTACGCGAGGGAGAAAAACTGTTTTTT. The J gene is TRBJ1-4, the V gene TRBV30; D remains ambiguous. The CDR3 is made up of 13 amino acids. CDR1 is GTSNPN and CDR2 is SVGIG in the germline V gene (reference sequence). V was clipped by 0 bases and J by 8 bases, with 10 bases between them.

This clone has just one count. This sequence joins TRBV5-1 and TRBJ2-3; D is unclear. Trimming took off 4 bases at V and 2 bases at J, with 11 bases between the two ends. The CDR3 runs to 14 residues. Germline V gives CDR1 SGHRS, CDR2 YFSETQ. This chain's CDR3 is CASSPTRPTDTQYF. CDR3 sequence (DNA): TGCGCCAGCAGCCCTACTCGCCCCACAGATACGCAGTATTTT.

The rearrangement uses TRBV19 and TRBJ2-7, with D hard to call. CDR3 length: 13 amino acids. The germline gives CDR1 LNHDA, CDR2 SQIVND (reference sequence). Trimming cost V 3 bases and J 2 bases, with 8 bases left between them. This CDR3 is CASSIRQAYEQYF. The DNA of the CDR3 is TGTGCCAGTAGTATTAGACAAGCCTACGAGCAGTACTTC. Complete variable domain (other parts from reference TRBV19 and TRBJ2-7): DGGITQSPKYLFRKEGQNVTLSCEQNLNHDAMYWYRQDPGQGLRLIYYSQIVNDFQKGDIAEGYSVSREKKESFPLTVTSAQKNPTAFYLCASSIRQAYEQYFGPGTRLTVT.

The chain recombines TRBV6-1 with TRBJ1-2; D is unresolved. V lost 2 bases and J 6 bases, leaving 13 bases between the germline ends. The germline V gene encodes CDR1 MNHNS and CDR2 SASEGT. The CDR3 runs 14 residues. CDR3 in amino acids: CASSERAGKDGYTF. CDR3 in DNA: TGTGCCAGCAGTGAACGTGCCGGGAAGGATGGCTACACCTTC.

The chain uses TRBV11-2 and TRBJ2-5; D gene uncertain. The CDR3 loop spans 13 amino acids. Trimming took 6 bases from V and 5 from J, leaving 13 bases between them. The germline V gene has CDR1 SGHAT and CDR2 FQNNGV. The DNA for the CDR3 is TGTGCCAGCAGTCTTTCAGCCCGGGAGACCCAGTACTTC. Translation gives CASSLSARETQYF.

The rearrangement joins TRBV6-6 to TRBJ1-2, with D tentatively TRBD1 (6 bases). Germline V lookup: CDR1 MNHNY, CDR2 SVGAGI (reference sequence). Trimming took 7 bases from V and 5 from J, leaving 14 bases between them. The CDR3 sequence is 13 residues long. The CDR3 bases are TGTGCCAGCAACCCCCAGGGGAAGTATGGCTACACCTTC. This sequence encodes CASNPQGKYGYTF.

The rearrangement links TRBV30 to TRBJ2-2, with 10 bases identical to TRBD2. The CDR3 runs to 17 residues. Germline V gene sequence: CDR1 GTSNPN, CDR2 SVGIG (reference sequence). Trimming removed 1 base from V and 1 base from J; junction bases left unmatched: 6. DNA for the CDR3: TGTGCCTGGAGTGCTGGGGGACTAGCGAAGAACACCGGGGAGCTGTTTTTT. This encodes CAWSAGGLAKNTGELFF.

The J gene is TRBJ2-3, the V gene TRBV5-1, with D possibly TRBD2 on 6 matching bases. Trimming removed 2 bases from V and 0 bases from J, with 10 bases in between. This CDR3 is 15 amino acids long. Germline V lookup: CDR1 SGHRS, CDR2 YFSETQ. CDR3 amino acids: CASSFLAESTDTQYF. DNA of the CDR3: TGCGCCAGCAGCTTCTTAGCGGAGAGCACAGATACGCAGTATTTT.

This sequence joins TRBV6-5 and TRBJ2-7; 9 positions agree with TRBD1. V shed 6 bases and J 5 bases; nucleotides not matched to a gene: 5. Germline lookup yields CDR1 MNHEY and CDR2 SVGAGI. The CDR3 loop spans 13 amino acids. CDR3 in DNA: TGTGCCAGCAGATCGACAGGGGGTGACGAGCAGTACTTC. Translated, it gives CASRSTGGDEQYF.

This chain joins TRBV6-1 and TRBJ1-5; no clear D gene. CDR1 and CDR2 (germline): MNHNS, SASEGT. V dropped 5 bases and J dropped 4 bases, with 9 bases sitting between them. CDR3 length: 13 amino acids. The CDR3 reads CASSLQQNQPQHF. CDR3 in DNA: TGTGCCAGCAGTCTACAGCAGAATCAGCCCCAGCATTTT.

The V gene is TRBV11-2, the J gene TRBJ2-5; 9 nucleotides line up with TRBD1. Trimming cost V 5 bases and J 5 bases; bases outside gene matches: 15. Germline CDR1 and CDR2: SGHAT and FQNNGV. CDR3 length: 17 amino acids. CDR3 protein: CASSPLPGQGMGETQYF. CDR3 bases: TGTGCCAGCAGCCCCCTGCCGGGACAGGGTATGGGGGAGACCCAGTACTTC.